These 14 T cell receptor beta chains came from one sample sequenced in a study of OX40 agonist ivuxolimab in advanced cancers. The library was built by means of the immunoSEQ multiplex PCR assay. TCRdb provides this immuneACCESS table in a form limited to in-frame rearrangements. Some clones are lacking; in checked studies, under half of them reflect an unresolved V gene, and why the rest are absent is not known. The sample has tens of thousands of clones on record, 80% to 85% of them singletons. Roughly 25% of the sample belongs to the ten largest clones. Sequenced material: CD4+ or CD8+ T cells sorted from blood, taken in a trial of the OX40 agonist ivuxolimab. The receptor source for this set is an adult with an advanced solid tumor such as melanoma, head and neck, liver or kidney cancer.

The chain recombines TRBV30 with TRBJ2-7; possibly TRBD2 for D (6 bases). V lost 0 bases and J lost 2, with 17 bases in between. The CDR3 is made up of 16 amino acids. Germline-derived CDR1 and CDR2 are GTSNPN and SVGIG (reference sequence). The CDR3 nucleotides are TGTGCCTGGAGTGTCGGGGGAGGAGGCCGGGCCTACGAGCAGTACTTC. Its translation is CAWSVGGGGRAYEQYF.

CDR3 sequence reads: CASSLSNSGNTIYF. Written as DNA, the CDR3 is TGTGCCAGCAGTTTATCCAACTCTGGAAACACCATATATTTT. The rearrangement links TRBV27 to TRBJ1-3; the D is unclear. The CDR3 extends over 14 amino acids. Trimming stripped 0 bases from V and 0 bases from J, with 3 bases between. Per germline, CDR1 MNHEY and CDR2 SMNVEV (reference sequence).

The chain is built from TRBV7-9 and TRBJ2-2; 8 bases are shared with TRBD1. V dropped 5 bases and J dropped 2; count of bases not matched to a gene: 13. CDR1 SEHNR and CDR2 FQNEAQ come from the germline V gene (reference sequence). The length of the CDR3 is 18 residues. DNA for the CDR3: TGTGCCAGCAGCCATAGACAGGGGCAGACAATTAACACCGGGGAGCTGTTTTTT. Protein: CASSHRQGQTINTGELFF.

This chain connects TRBV27 to TRBJ2-1; 12 nucleotides match TRBD2. Trimming cost V 6 bases and J 2 bases; bases outside gene matches: 5. The V gene's germline CDR1 is MNHEY and CDR2 SMNVEV (reference sequence). The CDR3 is 16 residues long. The CDR3 protein is CASRFLAGGPYNEQFF. Here the CDR3 DNA reads TGTGCCAGCAGATTTCTAGCGGGAGGGCCCTACAATGAGCAGTTCTTC.

The V and J genes are TRBV7-9 and TRBJ2-7, with D perhaps TRBD2 (5 bases). V was pared by 4 bases and J by 3 bases, with 13 bases between. The CDR3 is 14 amino acids. CDR1 SEHNR and CDR2 FQNEAQ come from the germline V gene (reference sequence). CDR3 loop: CASSSPAGGYEQYF. CDR3 DNA sequence: TGTGCCAGCAGCTCCCCGGCGGGCGGCTACGAGCAGTACTTC. Filled out from reference TRBV7-9 and TRBJ2-7, the complete variable domain reads DTGVSQNPRHKITKRGQNVTFRCDPISEHNRLYWYRQTLGQGPEFLTYFQNEAQLEKSRLLSDRFSAERPKGSFSTLEIQRTEQGDSAMYLCASSSPAGGYEQYFGPGTRLTVT.

For the CDR3, the DNA is TGTGCCAGCAGTGGGGGCAGCTCCTACGAGCAGTACTTC. Its translation is CASSGGSSYEQYF. The rearrangement uses TRBV6-1 and TRBJ2-7; the D gene is possibly TRBD1 (5 bases). Trimming left V 4 bases short and J 0 bases short, with 7 bases between. There are 13 residues in the CDR3. Germline values: CDR1 MNHNS, CDR2 SASEGT.

Only one count was recorded for this clone. The chain has TRBV4-2 and TRBJ2-3; D gene unclear. The CDR3 contains 15 residues. Germline V lookup: CDR1 LGHNA, CDR2 YNFKEQ. The V end lost 3 bases, the J end lost 6 bases, and 16 bases lay between the germline ends. The CDR3 nucleotides are TGTGCCAGCAGCCAGACTCTGCGCCCCTCGGATACGCAGTATTTT. Translation: CASSQTLRPSDTQYF.

This chain uses TRBV7-9 with TRBJ2-5; weak D call: TRBD2 (6 bases). Trimming left V 3 bases short and J 3 bases short, with 14 bases between. CDR1 is SEHNR and CDR2 is FQNEAQ in the germline V gene (reference sequence). The length of the CDR3 is 15 residues. Here the CDR3 DNA reads TGTGCCAGCAGCTTCCCCCGCGGGGAAAAAGAGACCCAGTACTTC. Translated: CASSFPRGEKETQYF.

The rearrangement uses TRBV11-2 and TRBJ2-1; 13 bases align to TRBD2. Germline CDR1 SGHAT, CDR2 FQNNGV. This CDR3 has 15 residues. V was pared by 4 bases and J by 6 bases, with 3 bases of the junction left unmatched. CDR3 sequence reads: CASSSTSGRINEQFF. As DNA, the CDR3 is TGTGCCAGCAGCTCGACTAGCGGGAGGATCAATGAGCAGTTCTTC.

The CDR3 spells CASSLDDSYEQYF. CDR3 in DNA: TGCGCCAGCAGCTTGGACGACTCCTACGAGCAGTACTTC. This rearrangement joins TRBV5-1 to TRBJ2-7, with no clear D. V was trimmed by 0 bases and J by 0 bases, leaving 4 bases between them. Germline V gene data show CDR1 as SGHRS and CDR2 as YFSETQ. The CDR3 consists of 13 residues.

The chain carries TRBV1 and TRBJ2-7; the table's TRBD2 call for D was not verified on the DNA. TRBV1 is designated a pseudogene. CDR3 length equals 15 residues. Here the CDR3 reads CTSSQGLGLFREQYF. CDR3 nucleotide sequence: TGCACCAGCAGCCAAGGGCTAGGACTATTTCGCGAGCAGTACTTC.

The rearrangement links TRBV27 to TRBJ1-2; a possible D gene is TRBD1 (5 bases). This CDR3 region has 16 residues. The V and J ends lost 6 bases and 0 bases respectively, with 17 bases between them. Germline V gives CDR1 MNHEY, CDR2 SMNVEV (reference sequence). The CDR3 DNA follows: TGTGCCAGCAGCTCGACTCCAGGGAATACTAACTATGGCTACACCTTC. It encodes CASSSTPGNTNYGYTF.

This chain uses TRBV30 with TRBJ2-5; D unclear. TRBJ2-7 matches the DNA end more closely, so the J call is doubtful. The CDR3 has 11 residues. Germline V CDR1 and CDR2: GTSNPN, SVGIG (reference sequence). The DNA for the CDR3 is TGTGCCTGGCTCGTTAACTACGAGCAGTACTTC. Amino acids: CAWLVNYEQYF.

The chain recombines TRBV25-1 with TRBJ2-7; D gene unclear. There are 13 residues in the CDR3. Between the trimmed V and J ends, which lost 5 bases and 0 bases, there was a span of 8 bases. In germline, CDR1 is MGHDK, CDR2 SYGVNS. CDR3 nucleotides: TGTGCCAGCAGTTTTGGGATCTCCTACGAGCAGTACTTC. Protein sequence: CASSFGISYEQYF.